Below, 28 T cell receptor beta chains from the same sample are listed, as sequenced in a study of identical twins. TCRdb itself ran the 5' RACE reads through MiXCR, one entry per CDR3 protein. The sample shows 500,000 to 550,000 distinct CDR3 sequences, about 20% of them seen only once. The same data also went into a second study, on T cells expressing NK-cell markers.

The sequenced material came from CD4+ T cells sorted from blood. The receptor set was obtained from a woman aged 18 to 35 in good health.

The rearrangement links TRBV3-1 to TRBJ2-7, with 10 positions matching TRBD2. The V gene end was trimmed by 5 bases and the J gene end by 3 bases; junction bases not matched to a gene: 7. CDR3 length: 15 amino acids. The germline V gene has CDR1 LGHDT and CDR2 YNNKEL (reference sequence). The CDR3 DNA reads TGTGCCAGCAGCTACCTAGCGGGGGCTGACTACGAGCAGTACTTC. Residues: CASSYLAGADYEQYF.

This clonotype was picked up one time. The chain employs TRBV6-6 and TRBJ1-2, with D hard to call. V was trimmed by 5 bases and J by 4 bases, leaving 8 bases between them. CDR3 length equals 12 residues. Germline assignment: CDR1 MNHNY and CDR2 SVGAGI (reference sequence). This chain's CDR3 is CASSTVIYGYTF. The CDR3 DNA sequence: TGTGCCAGCAGTACCGTAATCTATGGCTACACCTTC.

Only a few counts were recorded for this clonotype. This rearrangement joins TRBV12-3 or TRBV12-4 to TRBJ1-6, with D uncertain. The V end was cut by 6 bases, the J end by 9 bases, with 15 bases between. The CDR3 sequence is 14 residues long. CDR3 DNA sequence: TGTGCCAGCAGCGATACCCTTCTGACTTCACCCCTCCACTTT. Its protein is CASSDTLLTSPLHF.

This clonotype was seen more than once but under ten times. The chain uses TRBV15 and TRBJ2-5; 8 bases agree with TRBD2. Germline lookup yields CDR1 LNHNV and CDR2 YYDKDF (reference sequence). Trimming at V came to 0 bases and at J to 7 bases, leaving 10 bases not matched to a gene. This CDR3 contains 16 residues. The CDR3 protein is CATSREGRGGRGTQYF. CDR3 sequence (DNA): TGTGCCACCAGCAGAGAGGGACGGGGGGGCAGGGGGACCCAGTACTTC.

The CDR3 DNA reads TGTGCCAGCAGTGACAGTGTAATCTACGAGCAGTACTTC. Its translation: CASSDSVIYEQYF. The gene calls are TRBV25-1 and TRBJ2-7; D unresolved. The V end lost 3 bases, the J end lost 3 bases, and 9 bases lay between the germline ends. Germline V gene data show CDR1 as MGHDK and CDR2 as SYGVNS. The CDR3 consists of 13 residues.

The rearrangement uses TRBV7-8 and TRBJ1-5; 10 nucleotides agree with TRBD1. The CDR3 is 15 amino acids. Germline V gives CDR1 SGHVS, CDR2 FQNEAQ. V gave up 4 bases and J gave up 9 bases; unmatched junction bases: 9. CDR3 in DNA: TGTGCCAGCAGCTCACCGGGACAGGGGTTTCGGCCCCAGCATTTT. Translation gives CASSSPGQGFRPQHF.

A single count supports this clonotype. The chain joins TRBV5-1 to TRBJ2-6; 11 bases line up with TRBD1. This CDR3 spans 18 amino acids. Germline lookup yields CDR1 SGHRS and CDR2 YFSETQ. With 5 bases clipped from V and 3 bases from J, the junction kept 10 bases outside the gene matches. This CDR3 reads CASRLLGQGAGGANVLTF. The CDR3 DNA is TGCGCCAGCAGATTGCTAGGACAGGGGGCTGGTGGGGCCAACGTCCTGACTTTC.

This clonotype was observed at least ten times. The V call is TRBV9, the J call TRBJ2-1, with D perhaps matching TRBD2 (8 bases). Looked up from germline, CDR1 is SGDLS and CDR2 is YYNGEE. There are 18 residues in the CDR3. The V gene lost 0 bases and the J gene lost 6 bases, with 22 bases spanning the gap. This CDR3 is CASSVGRRGGLGLNEQFF. The CDR3 coding sequence is TGTGCCAGCAGCGTAGGTCGCAGGGGGGGACTAGGGCTCAATGAGCAGTTCTTC.

This clonotype has more than one count but fewer than ten. The chain links TRBV6-2 or TRBV6-3 to TRBJ2-7; TRBD1 might be the D (5 bases). CDR3 length equals 13 residues. CDR1 MNHEY and CDR2 SVGEGT come from the germline V gene. Trimming pared 5 bases from V and 5 bases from J, leaving 13 bases between. The CDR3 bases are TGTGCCAGCAGTAAAGACAGTTTCCACGAGCAGTACTTC. Encoded protein: CASSKDSFHEQYF.

The V call is TRBV6-2 or TRBV6-3, the J call TRBJ2-3; a possible D gene is TRBD2 (6 bases). This CDR3 is built from 14 residues. Per germline, CDR1 MNHEY and CDR2 SVGEGT. V dropped 2 bases and J dropped 3 bases, with 9 bases sitting between them. Written as DNA, the CDR3 is TGTGCCAGCAGTTACCGCGGGATGACAGATACGCAGTATTTT. Its protein product is CASSYRGMTDTQYF.

In nucleotides, the CDR3 is TGTGCCAGCACCCCCATGGGGACTAGCGGGGAGACCCAGTACTTC. It is translated as CASTPMGTSGETQYF. V gene TRBV11-2 combines with J gene TRBJ2-5; TRBD2 agrees at 12 bases. CDR1 is SGHAT and CDR2 is FQNNGV in the germline V gene. V was pared by 7 bases and J by 5 bases, with 8 bases of the junction left unmatched. This CDR3 has 15 residues.

The chain carries TRBV14 and TRBJ2-7, with 7 bases that match TRBD2. CDR1 and CDR2 (germline): SGHDN, FVKESK. This CDR3 is built from 16 residues. With V trimmed by 4 bases and J by 5 bases, 14 bases remained unmatched. CDR3 sequence (DNA): TGTGCCAGCAGCCCCCAGCGGGACCGGGTAAGGGACGAGCAGTACTTC. It codes for CASSPQRDRVRDEQYF.

The V and J genes are TRBV7-9 and TRBJ2-4; D is perhaps TRBD2 (6 bases). Germline values: CDR1 SEHNR, CDR2 FQNEAQ (reference sequence). The V end lost 5 bases, the J end lost 6 bases, and 8 bases lay between the germline ends. The CDR3 spans 12 residues. The CDR3, as DNA: TGTGCCAGCAGCCCCGGGGGAAACATTCAGTACTTC. Translating gives CASSPGGNIQYF.

This clonotype was seen only a few times. This sequence joins TRBV6-2 or TRBV6-3 and TRBJ2-5; 9 positions agree with TRBD2. The length of the CDR3 is 15 residues. Trimming cost V 2 bases and J 5 bases; bases outside gene matches: 6. Germline V gene data show CDR1 as MNHEY and CDR2 as SVGEGT. The CDR3 is CASSYGGSGGETQYF. The CDR3 DNA is TGTGCCAGCAGTTACGGCGGTAGCGGGGGCGAGACCCAGTACTTC.

This clonotype was detected only a few times. The chain uses TRBV12-3 or TRBV12-4 and TRBJ1-5; the D is unclear. Between the trimmed V and J ends, which lost 5 bases and 5 bases, there was a span of 10 bases. The CDR3 runs to 13 residues. The CDR3: CASSGQADQPQHF. The CDR3 nucleotides read TGTGCCAGCAGTGGGCAGGCGGATCAGCCCCAGCATTTT.

This clonotype has a count of ten or more. The chain employs TRBV5-6 and TRBJ1-2; no definite D call. V dropped 4 bases and J dropped 1 base, with 17 bases sitting between them. Germline V lookup: CDR1 SGHDT, CDR2 YYEEEE. The CDR3 totals 16 residues. CDR3 protein: CASSPYARNSNYGYTF. The CDR3 DNA follows: TGTGCCAGCAGCCCGTACGCTAGGAACAGTAACTATGGCTACACCTTC.

This clonotype was seen a few times. The chain recombines TRBV4-3 with TRBJ1-5; unclear D gene. The CDR3 spans 14 residues. V lost 1 base and J lost 5, with 9 bases in between. Germline V CDR1 and CDR2: LGHNA, YSLEER. The CDR3 loop reads CASSQGYGDQPQHF. As DNA, the CDR3 is TGCGCCAGCAGCCAAGGGTATGGAGATCAGCCCCAGCATTTT.

The chain has TRBV7-9 and TRBJ2-1, with 13 bases identical to TRBD2. From germline, CDR1 is SEHNR and CDR2 FQNEAQ (reference sequence). The CDR3 covers 15 residues. V shed 4 bases and J 8 bases; nucleotides not matched to a gene: 5. The CDR3 loop reads CASSSGLAGVHEQFF. The CDR3 region has the DNA TGTGCCAGCAGCTCAGGACTAGCGGGAGTACATGAGCAGTTCTTC.

This clonotype was detected only a few times. The chain combines TRBV3-1 with TRBJ1-1; the match to TRBD1 covers 7 bases. The J segment lost 10 bases and the V segment lost 4 bases, leaving 9 bases of the junction unmatched. Per germline, CDR1 LGHDT and CDR2 YNNKEL (reference sequence). The CDR3 is 13 residues long. CDR3 sequence (DNA): TGTGCCAGCAGCCCCGTTGACAGGGCTGTAGCTTTCTTT. Translation gives CASSPVDRAVAFF.

The gene calls are TRBV5-1 and TRBJ1-1; 8 bases fit TRBD1. The CDR3 is 13 residues long. V lost 4 bases and J lost 4; bases outside the gene matches: 3. Per the germline V gene, CDR1 is SGHRS and CDR2 is YFSETQ. Here the CDR3 reads CASSVDRGTEAFF. The CDR3 nucleotides read TGCGCCAGCAGCGTCGACAGGGGCACTGAAGCTTTCTTT.

This clonotype occurred a few times. This rearrangement joins TRBV6-5 to TRBJ2-6, with D hard to call. The CDR3 has 17 amino acids. Looked up from germline, CDR1 is MNHEY and CDR2 is SVGAGI. V was trimmed by 0 bases and J by 3 bases, leaving 12 bases between them. The CDR3 DNA reads TGTGCCAGCAGTTACTCGTTTCCGGGTGGTGGGGCCAACGTCCTGACTTTC. This codes for CASSYSFPGGGANVLTF.

The chain uses TRBV18 and TRBJ2-7, with 11 bases identical to TRBD2. Germline CDR1 reads KGHSH; CDR2 reads LQKENI. The V and J ends lost 1 base and 2 bases, in that order; junction bases with no gene match: 4. This CDR3 contains 16 residues. CDR3 region: CASSPQGLAVTYEQYF. The CDR3 bases are TGTGCCAGCTCACCACAGGGACTAGCGGTCACCTACGAGCAGTACTTC. Variable domain in full (rest from reference TRBV18 and TRBJ2-7): NAGVMQNPRHLVRRRGQEARLRCSPMKGHSHVYWYRQLPEEGLKFMVYLQKENIIDESGMPKERFSAEFPKEGPSILRIQQVVRGDSAAYFCASSPQGLAVTYEQYFGPGTRLTVT.

This clonotype was counted a few times. This sequence joins TRBV9 and TRBJ2-3; TRBD1 matches 8 bases. The CDR3 is 15 amino acids. The germline V gene encodes CDR1 SGDLS and CDR2 YYNGEE. The J segment lost 1 base and the V segment lost 4 bases, leaving 5 bases of the junction unmatched. CDR3 DNA: TGTGCCAGCAGCACCGACAGGGGCGGCACAGATACGCAGTATTTT. It yields the protein CASSTDRGGTDTQYF.

This clonotype turned up a few times. This chain links TRBV7-2 with TRBJ1-2; the D gene is possibly TRBD1 (5 bases). This CDR3 has 14 residues. Germline assignment: CDR1 SGHTA and CDR2 FQGNSA. Trimming pared 5 bases from V and 4 bases from J, leaving 14 bases between. CDR3 loop: CASSITGGSYGYTF. CDR3 bases: TGTGCCAGCAGCATCACAGGAGGGAGCTATGGCTACACCTTC.

The chain joins TRBV18 to TRBJ2-1; D is ambiguous. V gave up 1 base and J gave up 4 bases, with 17 bases separating them. The CDR3 totals 17 residues. CDR1 and CDR2 from the germline V gene are KGHSH and LQKENI. Here the CDR3 reads CASSPHALLETYNEQFF. The CDR3 DNA is TGTGCCAGCTCACCACACGCACTTCTAGAGACTTACAATGAGCAGTTCTTC. The variable domain in full, with the rest retrieved from reference TRBV18 and TRBJ2-1, is NAGVMQNPRHLVRRRGQEARLRCSPMKGHSHVYWYRQLPEEGLKFMVYLQKENIIDESGMPKERFSAEFPKEGPSILRIQQVVRGDSAAYFCASSPHALLETYNEQFFGPGTRLTVL.

This clonotype was seen many times. The V gene is TRBV10-3, the J gene TRBJ1-1; no firm D call. This CDR3 comprises 11 residues. In germline, CDR1 is ENHRY, CDR2 SYGVKD. V dropped 6 bases and J dropped 7 bases, with 9 bases sitting between them. The DNA for the CDR3 is TGTGCCATCAGCTCCACCCGTGAAGCTTTCTTT. It encodes CAISSTREAFF.

The gene calls are TRBV6-2 or TRBV6-3 and TRBJ2-1; TRBD2 agrees at 8 bases. The CDR3 is made up of 17 amino acids. Germline CDR1 reads MNHEY; CDR2 reads SVGEGT. After removal of 6 bases from V and 6 bases from J, the junction contained 16 bases not matched to a gene. The CDR3, as DNA: TGTGCCAGCAGCCACCGGTGGGGAAGCGGGAGAAGCAATGAGCAGTTCTTC. Residues: CASSHRWGSGRSNEQFF.

The gene calls are TRBV3-1 and TRBJ2-1; the match to TRBD2 covers 8 bases. V was clipped by 0 bases and J by 6 bases; unmatched bases: 7. The CDR3 has 16 amino acids. Germline loops: CDR1 LGHDT, CDR2 YNNKEL (reference sequence). For the CDR3, the DNA is TGTGCCAGCAGCCAAGATGGGACTAGTGGCGGCAATGAGCAGTTCTTC. It translates to CASSQDGTSGGNEQFF.